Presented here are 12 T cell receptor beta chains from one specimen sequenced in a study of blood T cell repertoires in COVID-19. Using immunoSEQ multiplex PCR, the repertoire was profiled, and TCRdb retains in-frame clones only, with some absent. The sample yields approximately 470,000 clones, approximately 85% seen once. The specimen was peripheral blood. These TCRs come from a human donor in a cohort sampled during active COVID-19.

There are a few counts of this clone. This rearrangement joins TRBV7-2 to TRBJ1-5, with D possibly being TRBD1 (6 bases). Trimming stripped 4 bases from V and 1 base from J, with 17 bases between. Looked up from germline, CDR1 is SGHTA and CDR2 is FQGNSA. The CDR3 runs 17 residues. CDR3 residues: CASSSILRGTSNQPQHF. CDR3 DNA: TGTGCCAGCAGCTCAATCCTCAGGGGTACCAGCAATCAGCCCCAGCATTTT.

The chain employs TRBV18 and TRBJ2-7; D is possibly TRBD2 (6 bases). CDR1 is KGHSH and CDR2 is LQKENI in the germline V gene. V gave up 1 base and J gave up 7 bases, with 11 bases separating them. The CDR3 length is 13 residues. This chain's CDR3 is CASSPLSAGEQYF. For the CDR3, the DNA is TGTGCCAGCTCACCACTTTCGGCGGGGGAGCAGTACTTC.

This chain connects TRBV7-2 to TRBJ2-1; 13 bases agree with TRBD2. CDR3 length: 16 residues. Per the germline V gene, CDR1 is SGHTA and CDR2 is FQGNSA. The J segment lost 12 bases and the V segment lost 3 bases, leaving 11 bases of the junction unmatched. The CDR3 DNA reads TGTGCCAGCAGCTTGTCACTAGCGGGAGGGCCCGAGGTGCAGTTCTTC. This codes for CASSLSLAGGPEVQFF.

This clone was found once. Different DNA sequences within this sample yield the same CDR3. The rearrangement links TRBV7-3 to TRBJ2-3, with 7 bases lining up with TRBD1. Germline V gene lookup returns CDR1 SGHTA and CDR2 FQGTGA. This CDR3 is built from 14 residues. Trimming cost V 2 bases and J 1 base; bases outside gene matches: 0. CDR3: CASSLGQGTDTQYF. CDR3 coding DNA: TGTGCCAGCAGCTTAGGACAGGGCACAGATACGCAGTATTTT.

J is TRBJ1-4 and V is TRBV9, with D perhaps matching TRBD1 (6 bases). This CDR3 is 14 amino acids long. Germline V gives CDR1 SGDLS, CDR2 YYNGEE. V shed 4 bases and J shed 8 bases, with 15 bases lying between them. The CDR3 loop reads CASSLRGGVEKLFF. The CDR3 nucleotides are TGTGCCAGCAGCCTGAGAGGGGGAGTGGAAAAACTGTTTTTT.

CDR3 in amino acids: CACSGGSGTTDTQYF. CDR3 coding DNA: TGTGCCTGTTCAGGGGGTAGCGGGACCACAGATACGCAGTATTTT. The genes are TRBV30 and TRBJ2-3; possible D gene TRBD2, 8 bases. CDR3 length: 15 residues. Trimming took 6 bases from V and 2 from J, leaving 18 bases between them. CDR1 GTSNPN and CDR2 SVGIG come from the germline V gene (reference sequence).

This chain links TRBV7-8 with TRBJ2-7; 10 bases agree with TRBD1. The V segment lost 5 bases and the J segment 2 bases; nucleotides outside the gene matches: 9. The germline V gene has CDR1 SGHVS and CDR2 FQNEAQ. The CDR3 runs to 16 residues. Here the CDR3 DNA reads TGTGCCAGCAGCCCTTGGACAGGGGGGGCGGCCTACGAGCAGTACTTC. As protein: CASSPWTGGAAYEQYF.

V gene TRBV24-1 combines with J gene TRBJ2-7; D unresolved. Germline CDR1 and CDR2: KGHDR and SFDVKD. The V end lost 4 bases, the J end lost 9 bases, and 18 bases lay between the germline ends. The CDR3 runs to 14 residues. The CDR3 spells CATSDPPQFVGQYF. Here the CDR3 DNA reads TGTGCCACCAGTGACCCCCCCCAATTCGTCGGGCAGTACTTC.

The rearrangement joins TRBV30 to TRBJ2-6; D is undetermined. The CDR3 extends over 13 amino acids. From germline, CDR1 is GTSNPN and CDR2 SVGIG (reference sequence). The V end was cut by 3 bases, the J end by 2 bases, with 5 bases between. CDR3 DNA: TGTGCCTGGAGGCGCCCTGGGGCCAACGTCCTGACTTTC. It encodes CAWRRPGANVLTF.

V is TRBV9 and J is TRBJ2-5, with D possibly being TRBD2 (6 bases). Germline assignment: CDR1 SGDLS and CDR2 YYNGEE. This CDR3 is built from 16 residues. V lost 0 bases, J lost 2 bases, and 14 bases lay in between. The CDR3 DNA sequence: TGTGCCAGCAGCGTAGGGGTGGGAGGCATACAAGAGACCCAGTACTTC. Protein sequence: CASSVGVGGIQETQYF.

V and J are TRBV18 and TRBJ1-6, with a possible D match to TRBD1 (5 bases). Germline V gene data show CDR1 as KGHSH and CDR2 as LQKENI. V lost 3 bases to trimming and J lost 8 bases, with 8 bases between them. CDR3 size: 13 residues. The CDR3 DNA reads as TGTGCCAGCTCACCTGGGGCGGATTCACCCCTCCACTTT. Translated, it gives CASSPGADSPLHF.

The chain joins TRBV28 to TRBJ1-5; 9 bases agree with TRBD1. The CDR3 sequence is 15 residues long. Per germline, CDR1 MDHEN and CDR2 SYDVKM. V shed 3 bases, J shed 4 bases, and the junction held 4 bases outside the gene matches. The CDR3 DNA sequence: TGTGCCAGCAGTTTTCGACAGGGGGTTAATCAGCCCCAGCATTTT. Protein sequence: CASSFRQGVNQPQHF.